One T cell receptor beta chain is described in this entry. The antigen remains unidentified. The PCR made use of 60 Vbeta and 13 Jbeta primers. This table comes from immunoSEQ multiplex PCR, and its TCRdb copy is limited to in-frame clones, with some not included. The sample shows over 110,000 clones, roughly 76% of them seen only once. These data belong to a study of cytomegalovirus exposure and HLA in healthy donors. Broader study findings: Reportedly, TCR beta sequences accurately predicted HLA-A and HLA-B alleles in most subjects. There were reportedly fewer N-insertions in an Asian-associated ancestry cluster than the approximately 640-donor mean, in a later analysis. The study assumed roughly uniform donor sequencing depth for presence/absence analyses.

Sequencing was done on a sample of PBMCs. The receptor comes from a woman aged 35 to 49 in good health and CMV-seronegative.

The CDR3 DNA sequence: TGTGCCAGCAGCCCTAGCGGGGGGGCCGAAGAGCAGTTCTTC. It specifies CASSPSGGAEEQFF. This chain uses TRBV5-4 with TRBJ2-1; TRBD2 aligns across 12 bases. Per the germline V gene, CDR1 is SGHNT and CDR2 is YYREEE (reference sequence). The CDR3 sequence is 14 residues long. With 4 bases clipped from V and 10 bases from J, the junction kept 6 bases outside the gene matches.